This passage covers 23 T cell receptor beta chains from one sample sequenced in a study of T-cell reconstitution after alpha-beta-depleted transplantation in children. TCRbeta library construction was performed incorporating unique molecular identifiers. Each CDR3 protein is one row after TCRdb ran MiXCR on the PCR reads. Here the sample spans approximately 400,000 distinct CDR3 sequences, about a tenth being singletons. The sample here was PBMCs from the stem cell graft donor, taken from the stem cell graft. Receptors were obtained from a human donor who donated a stem cell graft to a child with acute myeloid leukemia.

This sequence joins TRBV27 and TRBJ2-3; D possibly corresponds to TRBD1 (6 bases). Trimming cost V 5 bases and J 3 bases, with 12 bases left between them. The CDR3 is 14 amino acids. Germline CDR1 MNHEY, CDR2 SMNVEV (reference sequence). CDR3 in amino acids: CASSPPRGTDTQYF. In nucleotides, the CDR3 is TGTGCCAGCAGTCCCCCCAGGGGAACAGATACGCAGTATTTT.

In this sample, this clonotype turned up many times. V gene TRBV12-3 or TRBV12-4 combines with J gene TRBJ2-5; 10 positions match TRBD2. The trim removed 3 bases at V and 5 bases at J, leaving 6 bases unmatched. The CDR3 contains 15 residues. CDR3 in DNA: TGTGCCAGCAGTTTCCGGACTAGCGGAACGGAGACCCAGTACTTC. Protein sequence: CASSFRTSGTETQYF.

The chain uses TRBV3-1 and TRBJ2-1; TRBD1 agrees at 8 bases. J gave up 6 bases and V 4 bases, and 8 bases lay outside the gene matches. The CDR3 consists of 15 residues. Germline V CDR1 and CDR2: LGHDT, YNNKEL (reference sequence). The CDR3: CASSRGTGRGNEQFF. CDR3 bases: TGTGCCAGCAGCCGCGGGACAGGCCGGGGCAATGAGCAGTTCTTC.

At least ten counts were recorded for this clonotype. The V call is TRBV5-1, the J call TRBJ2-2; D gene unclear. Germline V gene lookup returns CDR1 SGHRS and CDR2 YFSETQ. The V and J ends lost 1 base and 2 bases respectively, with 6 bases between them. The CDR3 has 14 amino acids. The CDR3 region has the DNA TGCGCCAGCAGCTTGCTCAGAAACACCGGGGAGCTGTTTTTT. Translated, it gives CASSLLRNTGELFF.

The V call is TRBV5-1, the J call TRBJ2-5; D is perhaps TRBD2 (5 bases). Germline V gene sequence: CDR1 SGHRS, CDR2 YFSETQ. The CDR3 loop spans 15 amino acids. V was clipped by 4 bases and J by 4 bases, with 17 bases between them. CDR3 protein: CASSASGVEGETQYF. The CDR3 DNA sequence: TGCGCCAGCAGCGCCTCCGGGGTAGAGGGAGAGACCCAGTACTTC.

The sample holds a few counts of this clonotype. This rearrangement joins TRBV6-5 to TRBJ1-1; unclear D gene. Germline values: CDR1 MNHEY, CDR2 SVGAGI. V was pared by 5 bases and J by 1 base, with 5 bases between. CDR3 length: 12 residues. CDR3 DNA sequence: TGTGCCAGCAGTCTCCCGAACACTGAAGCTTTCTTT. This sequence encodes CASSLPNTEAFF.

The rearrangement uses TRBV20-1 and TRBJ2-1; 7 nucleotides agree with TRBD2. The CDR3 extends over 13 amino acids. Losses at the gene ends were 2 bases for V and 6 bases for J; bases not matched to a gene: 4. Germline CDR1 is DFQATT and CDR2 is SNEGSKA (reference sequence). Here the CDR3 reads CSARRGSPNEQFF. CDR3 in DNA: TGCAGTGCTAGACGCGGGAGCCCCAATGAGCAGTTCTTC.

The chain uses TRBV29-1 and TRBJ2-3, with 11 positions matching TRBD2. Trimming cost V 7 bases and J 0 bases; bases outside gene matches: 3. Germline CDR1 reads SQVTM; CDR2 reads ANQGSEA. There are 14 residues in the CDR3. The CDR3 DNA is TGCAGCGCTGGGACTAGCGGCAGCACAGATACGCAGTATTTT. This encodes CSAGTSGSTDTQYF.

The table lists this clonotype with a few counts. This chain links TRBV20-1 with TRBJ1-4, with D hard to call. Germline V CDR1 and CDR2: DFQATT, SNEGSKA (reference sequence). This CDR3 contains 15 residues. V was trimmed by 6 bases and J by 0 bases, leaving 14 bases between them. The CDR3 loop reads CSANTPVSTNEKLFF. The CDR3 nucleotides read TGCAGTGCAAACACGCCCGTTTCAACTAATGAAAAACTGTTTTTT.

This clonotype showed up just a few times. The V call is TRBV5-4, the J call TRBJ2-3, with 8 positions matching TRBD2. The V gene end was trimmed by 4 bases and the J gene end by 5 bases; junction bases not matched to a gene: 12. The CDR3 contains 16 residues. Germline CDR1 SGHNT, CDR2 YYREEE (reference sequence). The CDR3 DNA reads as TGTGCCAGCAGCCTACTGAGCGGGGGATCTGGAGATACGCAGTATTTT. It codes for CASSLLSGGSGDTQYF.

The table lists this clonotype with a few counts. The gene calls are TRBV20-1 and TRBJ1-2, with no clear D. Germline CDR1 is DFQATT and CDR2 is SNEGSKA (reference sequence). The CDR3 length is 14 residues. Trimming cost V 4 bases and J 3 bases, with 15 bases left between them. CDR3 sequence reads: CSAKREALDYGYTF. In DNA, the CDR3 is TGCAGTGCTAAAAGGGAGGCCCTGGACTATGGCTACACCTTC.

This clonotype was counted at least ten times. V gene TRBV24-1 combines with J gene TRBJ2-7, with 10 nucleotides matching TRBD2. V lost 6 bases, J lost 0 bases, and 10 bases stayed unmatched. CDR1 is KGHDR and CDR2 is SFDVKD in the germline V gene. The CDR3 contains 17 residues. CDR3 nucleotides: TGTGCCACCAGTCCCGGGACTAGCGTTTCGAGCTCCTACGAGCAGTACTTC. Translating it yields CATSPGTSVSSSYEQYF.

This chain's CDR3 is CASSQWASTNEQYF. CDR3 bases: TGCGCCAGCAGCCAATGGGCCTCAACGAACGAGCAGTACTTC. The V gene is TRBV4-3, the J gene TRBJ2-7, with unresolved D. This CDR3 has 14 amino acids. Germline V gene data show CDR1 as LGHNA and CDR2 as YSLEER. The ends were cut back, 2 bases at V and 5 bases at J, with 13 bases in the middle.

V gene TRBV20-1 combines with J gene TRBJ2-2, with 10 nucleotides matching TRBD2. V lost 1 base to trimming and J lost 6 bases; unmatched junction nucleotides: 5. The CDR3 has 15 amino acids. Germline CDR1 reads DFQATT; CDR2 reads SNEGSKA (reference sequence). For the CDR3, the DNA is TGCAGTGCTAGAGTCCCTAGCGGGAGCGCCGGGGAGCTGTTTTTT. Translated, it gives CSARVPSGSAGELFF.

V gene TRBV3-1 combines with J gene TRBJ1-2, with 7 positions matching TRBD1. V dropped 1 base and J dropped 8; count of bases not matched to a gene: 7. The CDR3 consists of 14 residues. Germline CDR1 is LGHDT and CDR2 is YNNKEL (reference sequence). CDR3 region: CASSQVDRAYGYTF. CDR3 sequence (DNA): TGTGCCAGCAGCCAAGTAGACAGGGCGTACGGCTACACCTTC. The full variable domain, completed using reference TRBV3-1 and TRBJ1-2, is DTAVSQTPKYLVTQMGNDKSIKCEQNLGHDTMYWYKQDSKKFLKIMFSYNNKELIINETVPNRFSPKSPDKAHLNLHINSLELGDSAVYFCASSQVDRAYGYTFGSGTRLTVV.

As regards this clonotype: This clone may be a read error of a much larger clone one base away. V usage is TRBV20-1 and J usage is TRBJ1-1; 7 nucleotides agree with TRBD1. Germline values: CDR1 DFQATT, CDR2 SNEGSKA (reference sequence). There are 14 residues in the CDR3. Written as DNA, the CDR3 is TGCAGTGCTAGGAAGGGGGCCCTGAACAGTGAAGCTTTCTTT. Residues: CSARKGALNSEAFF.

This clonotype was found a few times. The CDR3 DNA is TGCAGCGCCCGCCTCGGGAAATCTGATGAAAAACTGTTTTTT. It translates to CSARLGKSDEKLFF. This chain connects TRBV29-1 to TRBJ1-4; no definite D call. Trimming removed 7 bases at V and 6 bases at J, with 18 bases between. The CDR3 runs 14 residues. CDR1 is SQVTM and CDR2 is ANQGSEA in the germline V gene.

The chain employs TRBV9 and TRBJ2-1; 7 bases are a match to TRBD2. The trim removed 4 bases at V and 7 bases at J, leaving 8 bases unmatched. Germline assignment: CDR1 SGDLS and CDR2 YYNGEE. The CDR3 has 14 amino acids. The CDR3 reads CASSTWGGRNEQFF. DNA of the CDR3: TGTGCCAGCAGCACGTGGGGGGGTAGGAATGAGCAGTTCTTC.

The V and J genes are TRBV20-1 and TRBJ2-3, with 12 bases lining up with TRBD2. CDR1 is DFQATT and CDR2 is SNEGSKA in the germline V gene (reference sequence). Trimming removed 6 bases from V and 3 bases from J; junction bases left unmatched: 13. This CDR3 comprises 17 residues. CDR3 sequence reads: CSAKSHLAGGPTDTQYF. The CDR3 DNA sequence: TGCAGTGCGAAGAGCCACCTAGCGGGGGGGCCAACAGATACGCAGTATTTT.

Many counts were recorded for this clonotype. V is TRBV6-5 and J is TRBJ1-5; TRBD1 is a possible D gene (6 bases). Trimming removed 4 bases at V and 5 bases at J, with 12 bases between. CDR1 MNHEY and CDR2 SVGAGI come from the germline V gene. CDR3 size: 14 residues. CDR3 in DNA: TGTGCCAGCAGTTTGACAGGTCCACATCAGCCCCAGCATTTT. This gives the protein CASSLTGPHQPQHF.

This chain connects TRBV6-2 or TRBV6-3 to TRBJ2-3; D perhaps matches TRBD1 (5 bases). V gave up 2 bases and J gave up 2 bases, with 11 bases separating them. Per germline, CDR1 MNHEY and CDR2 SVGEGT. CDR3 length: 15 amino acids. The CDR3 DNA sequence: TGTGCCAGCAGTTACAGTACAGGAATCACAGATACGCAGTATTTT. Translation gives CASSYSTGITDTQYF.

V and J are TRBV7-9 and TRBJ2-1; 8 nucleotides line up with TRBD2. This CDR3 contains 15 residues. The junction had 3 bases not matched to a gene; V was cut back by 2 bases and J by 3 bases. Germline V gene sequence: CDR1 SEHNR, CDR2 FQNEAQ (reference sequence). The CDR3 nucleotides read TGTGCCAGCAGCTTACTACTAGCGGTCTACAATGAGCAGTTCTTC. Translation gives CASSLLLAVYNEQFF.

This clonotype came up a few times. This chain links TRBV7-9 with TRBJ1-4; the match to TRBD1 covers 7 bases. There are 13 residues in the CDR3. Germline V CDR1 and CDR2: SEHNR, FQNEAQ (reference sequence). The V and J ends lost 6 bases and 8 bases, in that order; junction bases with no gene match: 6. This CDR3 is CASSSPGQEKLFF. As DNA, the CDR3 is TGTGCCAGCAGTTCTCCGGGACAGGAAAAACTGTTTTTT.